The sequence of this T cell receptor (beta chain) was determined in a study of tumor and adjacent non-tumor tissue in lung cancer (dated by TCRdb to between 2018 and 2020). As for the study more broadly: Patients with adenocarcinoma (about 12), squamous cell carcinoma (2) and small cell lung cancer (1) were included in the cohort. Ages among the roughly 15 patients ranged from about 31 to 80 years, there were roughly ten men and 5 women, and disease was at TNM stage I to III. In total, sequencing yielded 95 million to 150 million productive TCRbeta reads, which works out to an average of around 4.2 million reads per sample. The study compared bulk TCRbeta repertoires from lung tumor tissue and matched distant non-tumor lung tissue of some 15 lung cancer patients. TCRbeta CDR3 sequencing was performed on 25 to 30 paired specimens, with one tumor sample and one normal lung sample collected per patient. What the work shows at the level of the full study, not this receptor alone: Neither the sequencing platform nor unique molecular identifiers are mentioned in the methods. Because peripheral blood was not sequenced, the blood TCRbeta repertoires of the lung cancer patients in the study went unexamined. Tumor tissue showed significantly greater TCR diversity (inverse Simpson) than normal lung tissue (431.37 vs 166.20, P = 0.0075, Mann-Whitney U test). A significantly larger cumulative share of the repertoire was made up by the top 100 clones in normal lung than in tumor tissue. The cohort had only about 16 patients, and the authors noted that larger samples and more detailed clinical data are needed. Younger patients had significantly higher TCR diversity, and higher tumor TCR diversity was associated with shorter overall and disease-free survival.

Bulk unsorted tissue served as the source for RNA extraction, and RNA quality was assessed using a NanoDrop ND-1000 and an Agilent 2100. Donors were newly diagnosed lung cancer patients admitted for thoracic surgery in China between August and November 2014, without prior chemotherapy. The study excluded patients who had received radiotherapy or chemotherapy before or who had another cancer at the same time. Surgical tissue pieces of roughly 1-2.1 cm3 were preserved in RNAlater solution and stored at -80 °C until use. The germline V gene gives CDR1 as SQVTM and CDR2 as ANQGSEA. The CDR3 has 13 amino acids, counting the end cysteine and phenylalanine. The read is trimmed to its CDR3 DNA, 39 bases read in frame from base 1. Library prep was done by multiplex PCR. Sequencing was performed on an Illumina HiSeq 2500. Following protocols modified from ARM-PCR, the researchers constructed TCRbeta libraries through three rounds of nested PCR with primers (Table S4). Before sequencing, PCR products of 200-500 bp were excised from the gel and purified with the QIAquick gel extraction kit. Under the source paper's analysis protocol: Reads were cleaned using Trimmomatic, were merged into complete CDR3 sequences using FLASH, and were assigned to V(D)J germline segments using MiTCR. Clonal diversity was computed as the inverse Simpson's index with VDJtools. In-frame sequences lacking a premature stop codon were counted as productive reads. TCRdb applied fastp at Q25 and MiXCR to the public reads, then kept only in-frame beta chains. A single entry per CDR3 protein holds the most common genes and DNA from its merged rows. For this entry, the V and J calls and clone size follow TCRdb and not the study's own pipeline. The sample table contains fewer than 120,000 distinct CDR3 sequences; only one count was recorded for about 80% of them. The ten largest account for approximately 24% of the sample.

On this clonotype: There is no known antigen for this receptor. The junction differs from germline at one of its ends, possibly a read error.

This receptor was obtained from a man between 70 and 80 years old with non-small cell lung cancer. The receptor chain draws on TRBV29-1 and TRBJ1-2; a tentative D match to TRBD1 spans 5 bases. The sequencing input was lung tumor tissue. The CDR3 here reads CGAVSQAKYGYTF. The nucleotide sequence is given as TGCGGCGCTGTGTCACAGGCTAAGTATGGCTACACCTTC.